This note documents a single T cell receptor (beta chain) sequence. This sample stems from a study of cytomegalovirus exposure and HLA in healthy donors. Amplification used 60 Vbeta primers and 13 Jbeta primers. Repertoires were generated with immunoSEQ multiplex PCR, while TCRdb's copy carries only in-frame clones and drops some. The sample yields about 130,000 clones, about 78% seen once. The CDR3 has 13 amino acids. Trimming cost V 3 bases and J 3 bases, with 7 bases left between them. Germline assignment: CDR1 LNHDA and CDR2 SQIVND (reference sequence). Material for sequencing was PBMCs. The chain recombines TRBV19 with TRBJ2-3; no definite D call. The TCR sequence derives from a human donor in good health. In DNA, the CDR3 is TGTGCCAGTAGTATTACGGGTACAGATACGCAGTATTTT. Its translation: CASSITGTDTQYF. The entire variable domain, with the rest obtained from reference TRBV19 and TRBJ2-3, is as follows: DGGITQSPKYLFRKEGQNVTLSCEQNLNHDAMYWYRQDPGQGLRLIYYSQIVNDFQKGDIAEGYSVSREKKESFPLTVTSAQKNPTAFYLCASSITGTDTQYFGPGTRLTVL.